This is a list of T cell receptor beta chains from one sample in a study of shared clonotypes between healthy human individuals. The repertoire was sequenced with immunoSEQ multiplex PCR; TCRdb's copy has only in-frame clones and lacks some. The sample shows about 1,800,000 clones, approximately 95% of them seen only once. The source material was naive CD8+ T cells sorted from blood. All receptors come from a man between 18 and 29 years old in good health. The CDR3 runs from the conserved cysteine through the conserved F or W. The D gene is left open where the match is weak. Size is stated for part of the rows, as once, few or many counts, or as a class when the clone is expanded.

v_call: TRBV11-2
j_call: TRBJ1-1
clone_size: -
d_call: -
cdr3_nt: TGTGCCAGCAGCTTAGTGACCACTGAAGCTTTCTTT
cdr3_aa: CASSLVTTEAFF

v_call: TRBV7-8
j_call: TRBJ2-3
clone_size: -
d_call: -
cdr3_nt: TGTGCCAGCAGCTTAGGCGGTACGCAGTATTTT
cdr3_aa: CASSLGGTQYF

v_call: TRBV29-1
j_call: TRBJ2-7
clone_size: once
d_call: TRBD2
cdr3_nt: TGCAGCGTTGTATCTACCGGGAGGTACTACGAGCAGTACTTC
cdr3_aa: CSVVSTGRYYEQYF

v_call: TRBV5-5
j_call: TRBJ2-7
clone_size: -
d_call: -
cdr3_nt: TGTGCCAGCAGCTTCGGGGACGGACCCTACGAGCAGTACTTC
cdr3_aa: CASSFGDGPYEQYF

v_call: TRBV5-4
j_call: TRBJ2-7
clone_size: -
d_call: -
cdr3_nt: TGTGCCAGCAGCTTGGGACTGGGGGGACGGCCCTCCTACGAGCAGTACTTC
cdr3_aa: CASSLGLGGRPSYEQYF

v_call: TRBV7-9
j_call: TRBJ2-3
clone_size: -
d_call: TRBD2
cdr3_nt: TGTGCCAGCAGCCCCTTCTCGCTAGCGGTCACAGATACGCAGTATTTT
cdr3_aa: CASSPFSLAVTDTQYF

v_call: TRBV4-1
j_call: TRBJ1-3
clone_size: once
d_call: -
cdr3_nt: TGCGCCAGCAGCCAAGTAGGGGGAGAAAACACCATATATTTT
cdr3_aa: CASSQVGGENTIYF

v_call: TRBV27
j_call: TRBJ1-5
clone_size: -
d_call: -
cdr3_nt: TGTGCCAGCAGACCCAGCGCCGGGACCCTCCTATTGACCCAGCATTTT
cdr3_aa: CASRPSAGTLLLTQHF

v_call: TRBV10-1
j_call: TRBJ2-3
clone_size: -
d_call: TRBD2
cdr3_nt: TGCGCCAGCAGTGCTCTAGCGGGGGGCCCAGATACGCAGTATTTT
cdr3_aa: CASSALAGGPDTQYF

v_call: TRBV7-9
j_call: TRBJ1-1
clone_size: few
d_call: -
cdr3_nt: TGTGCCAGCAGCTTAGGGTCAGGGATGAACACTGAAGCTTTCTTT
cdr3_aa: CASSLGSGMNTEAFF

v_call: TRBV6-5
j_call: TRBJ2-7
clone_size: -
d_call: TRBD1
cdr3_nt: TGTGCCAGCAGTTACACAACAGGGGGTGCCTACGAGCAGTACTTC
cdr3_aa: CASSYTTGGAYEQYF

v_call: TRBV11-2
j_call: TRBJ2-3
clone_size: once
d_call: TRBD2
cdr3_nt: TGTGCCAGCAGCCGACTAGCGGATACGCAGTATTTT
cdr3_aa: CASSRLADTQYF

v_call: TRBV5-6
j_call: TRBJ1-1
clone_size: -
d_call: -
cdr3_nt: TGTGCCAGCAGCTTCCAGGGAGATAACACTGAAGCTTTCTTT
cdr3_aa: CASSFQGDNTEAFF